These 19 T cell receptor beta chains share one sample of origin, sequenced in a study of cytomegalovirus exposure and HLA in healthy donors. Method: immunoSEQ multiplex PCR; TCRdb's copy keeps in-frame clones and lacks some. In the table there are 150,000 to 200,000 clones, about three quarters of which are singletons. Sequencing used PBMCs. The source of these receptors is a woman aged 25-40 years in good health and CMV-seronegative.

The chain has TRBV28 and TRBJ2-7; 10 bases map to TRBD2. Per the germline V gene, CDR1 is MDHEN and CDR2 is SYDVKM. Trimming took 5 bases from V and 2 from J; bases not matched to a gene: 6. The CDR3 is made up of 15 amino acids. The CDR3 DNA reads TGTGCCAGCAGTCCCCTAGCGGGAGCCGCCTACGAGCAGTACTTC. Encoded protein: CASSPLAGAAYEQYF.

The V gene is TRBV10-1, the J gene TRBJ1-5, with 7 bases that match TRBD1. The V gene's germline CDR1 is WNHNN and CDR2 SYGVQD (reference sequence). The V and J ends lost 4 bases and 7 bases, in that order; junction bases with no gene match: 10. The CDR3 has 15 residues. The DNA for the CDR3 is TGCGCCAGCAGTGCACCAGACAGGGATTGGCAGCCCCAGCATTTT. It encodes CASSAPDRDWQPQHF.

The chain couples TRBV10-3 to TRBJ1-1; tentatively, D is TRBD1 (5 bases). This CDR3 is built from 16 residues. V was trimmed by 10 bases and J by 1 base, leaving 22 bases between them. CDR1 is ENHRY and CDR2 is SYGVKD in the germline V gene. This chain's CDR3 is CATNPRQGGENTEAFF. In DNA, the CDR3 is TGTGCCACCAACCCTCGGCAGGGAGGGGAGAACACTGAAGCTTTCTTT.

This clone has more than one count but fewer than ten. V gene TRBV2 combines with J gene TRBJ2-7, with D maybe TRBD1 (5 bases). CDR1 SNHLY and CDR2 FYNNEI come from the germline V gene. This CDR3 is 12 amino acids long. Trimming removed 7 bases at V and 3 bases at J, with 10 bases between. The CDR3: CASTSQGYEQYF. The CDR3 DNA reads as TGTGCCAGCACGAGTCAGGGCTACGAGCAGTACTTC.

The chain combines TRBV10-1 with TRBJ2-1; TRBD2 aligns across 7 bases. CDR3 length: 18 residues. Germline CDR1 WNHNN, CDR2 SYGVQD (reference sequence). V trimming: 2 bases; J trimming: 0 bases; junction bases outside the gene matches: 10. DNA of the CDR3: TGCGCCAGCAGTGAGCGGGCGACTAGCCGTCTCTCCTACAATGAGCAGTTCTTC. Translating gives CASSERATSRLSYNEQFF.

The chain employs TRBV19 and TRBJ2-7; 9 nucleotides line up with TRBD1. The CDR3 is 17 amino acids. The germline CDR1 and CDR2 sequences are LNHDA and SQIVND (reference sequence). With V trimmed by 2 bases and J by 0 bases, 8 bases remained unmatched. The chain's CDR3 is CASSIKSGTGRSYEQYF. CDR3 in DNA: TGTGCCAGTAGTATAAAATCAGGGACAGGGCGCTCCTACGAGCAGTACTTC.

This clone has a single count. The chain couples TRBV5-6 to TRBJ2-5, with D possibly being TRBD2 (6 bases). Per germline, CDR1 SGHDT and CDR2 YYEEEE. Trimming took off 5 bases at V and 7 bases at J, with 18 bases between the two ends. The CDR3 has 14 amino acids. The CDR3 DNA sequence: TGTGCCAGCAGTTACCCGGAGGGTGGGAGGACCCAGTACTTC. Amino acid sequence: CASSYPEGGRTQYF.

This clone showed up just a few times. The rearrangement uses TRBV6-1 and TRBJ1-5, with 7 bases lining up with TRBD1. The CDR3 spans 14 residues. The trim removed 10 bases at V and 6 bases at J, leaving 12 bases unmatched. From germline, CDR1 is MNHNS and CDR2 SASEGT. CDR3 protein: CATDSTGVGQPQHF. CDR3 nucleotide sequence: TGTGCCACCGATTCAACAGGGGTGGGTCAGCCCCAGCATTTT.

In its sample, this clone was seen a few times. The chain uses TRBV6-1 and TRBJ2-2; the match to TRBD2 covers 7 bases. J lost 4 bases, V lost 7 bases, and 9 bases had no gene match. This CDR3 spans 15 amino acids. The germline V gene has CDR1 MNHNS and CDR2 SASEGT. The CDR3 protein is CASTRVGGSTGELFF. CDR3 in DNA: TGTGCCAGCACCCGGGTCGGGGGGAGCACCGGGGAGCTGTTTTTT.

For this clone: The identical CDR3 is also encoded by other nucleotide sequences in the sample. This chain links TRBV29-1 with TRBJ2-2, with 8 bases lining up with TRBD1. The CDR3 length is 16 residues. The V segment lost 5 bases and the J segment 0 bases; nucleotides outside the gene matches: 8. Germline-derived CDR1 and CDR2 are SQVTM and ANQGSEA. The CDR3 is CSVQHRTGTNTGELFF. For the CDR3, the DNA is TGCAGCGTTCAACATAGGACAGGGACGAACACCGGGGAGCTGTTTTTT.

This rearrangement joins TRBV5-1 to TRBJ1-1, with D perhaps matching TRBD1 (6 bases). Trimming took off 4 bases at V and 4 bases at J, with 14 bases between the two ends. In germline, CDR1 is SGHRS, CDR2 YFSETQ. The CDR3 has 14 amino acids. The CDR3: CASSRGRGFTEAFF. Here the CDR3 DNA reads TGCGCCAGCAGCCGGGGGCGGGGGTTCACTGAAGCTTTCTTT.

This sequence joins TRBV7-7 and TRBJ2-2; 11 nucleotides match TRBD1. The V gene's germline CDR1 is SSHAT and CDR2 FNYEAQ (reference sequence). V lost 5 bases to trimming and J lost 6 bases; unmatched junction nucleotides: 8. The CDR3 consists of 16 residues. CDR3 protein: CASSPGQGAIAGELFF. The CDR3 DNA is TGTGCCAGCAGCCCTGGACAGGGGGCAATTGCCGGGGAGCTGTTTTTT.

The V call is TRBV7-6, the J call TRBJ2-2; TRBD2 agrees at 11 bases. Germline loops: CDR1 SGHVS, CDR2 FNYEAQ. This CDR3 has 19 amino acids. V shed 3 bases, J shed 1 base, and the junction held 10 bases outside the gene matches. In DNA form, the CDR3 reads TGTGCCAGCAGCTTGGGGGTAACCGGGACTAGCGGGAACACCGGGGAGCTGTTTTTT. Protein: CASSLGVTGTSGNTGELFF. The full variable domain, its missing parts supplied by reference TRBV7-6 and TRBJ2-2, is GAGVSQSPRYKVTKRGQDVALRCDPISGHVSLYWYRQALGQGPEFLTYFNYEAQQDKSGLPNDRFSAERPEGSISTLTIQRTEQRDSAMYRCASSLGVTGTSGNTGELFFGEGSRLTVL.

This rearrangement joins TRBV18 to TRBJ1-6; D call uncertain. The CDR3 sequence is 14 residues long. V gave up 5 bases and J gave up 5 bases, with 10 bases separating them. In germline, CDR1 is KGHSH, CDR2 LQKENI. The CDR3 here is CASSAAGNNSPLHF. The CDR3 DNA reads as TGTGCCAGCTCAGCGGCCGGTAATAATTCACCCCTCCACTTT. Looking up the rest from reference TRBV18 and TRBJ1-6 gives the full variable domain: NAGVMQNPRHLVRRRGQEARLRCSPMKGHSHVYWYRQLPEEGLKFMVYLQKENIIDESGMPKERFSAEFPKEGPSILRIQQVVRGDSAAYFCASSAAGNNSPLHFGNGTRLTVT.

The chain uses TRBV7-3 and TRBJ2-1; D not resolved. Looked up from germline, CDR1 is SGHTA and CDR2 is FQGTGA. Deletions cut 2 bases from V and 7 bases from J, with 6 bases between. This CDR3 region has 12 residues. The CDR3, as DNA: TGTGCCAGCAGCTTAGGGCAGAATGAGCAGTTCTTC. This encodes CASSLGQNEQFF. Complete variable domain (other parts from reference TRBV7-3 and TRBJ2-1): GAGVSQTPSNKVTEKGKYVELRCDPISGHTALYWYRQSLGQGPEFLIYFQGTGAADDSGLPNDRFFAVRPEGSVSTLKIQRTERGDSAVYLCASSLGQNEQFFGPGTRLTVL.

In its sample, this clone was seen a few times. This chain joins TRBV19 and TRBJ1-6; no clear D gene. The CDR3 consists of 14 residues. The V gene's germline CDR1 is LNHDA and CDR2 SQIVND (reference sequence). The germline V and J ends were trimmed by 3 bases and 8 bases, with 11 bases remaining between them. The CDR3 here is CASSIRRIDSPLHF. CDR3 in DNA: TGTGCCAGTAGTATCCGCAGGATCGATTCACCCCTCCACTTT. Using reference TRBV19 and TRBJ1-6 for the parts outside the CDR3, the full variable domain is DGGITQSPKYLFRKEGQNVTLSCEQNLNHDAMYWYRQDPGQGLRLIYYSQIVNDFQKGDIAEGYSVSREKKESFPLTVTSAQKNPTAFYLCASSIRRIDSPLHFGNGTRLTVT.

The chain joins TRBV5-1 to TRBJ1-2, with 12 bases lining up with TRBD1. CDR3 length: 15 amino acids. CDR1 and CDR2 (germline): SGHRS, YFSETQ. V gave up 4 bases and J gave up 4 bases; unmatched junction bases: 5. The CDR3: CASSPRDRGPYGYTF. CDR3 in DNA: TGCGCCAGCAGCCCCCGGGACAGGGGGCCCTATGGCTACACCTTC.

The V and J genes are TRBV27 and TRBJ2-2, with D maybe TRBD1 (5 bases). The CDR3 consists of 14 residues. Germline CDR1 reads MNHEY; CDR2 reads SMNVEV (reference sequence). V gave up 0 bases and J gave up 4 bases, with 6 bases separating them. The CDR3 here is CASSLSGATGELFF. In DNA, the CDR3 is TGTGCCAGCAGTTTATCAGGGGCCACCGGGGAGCTGTTTTTT.

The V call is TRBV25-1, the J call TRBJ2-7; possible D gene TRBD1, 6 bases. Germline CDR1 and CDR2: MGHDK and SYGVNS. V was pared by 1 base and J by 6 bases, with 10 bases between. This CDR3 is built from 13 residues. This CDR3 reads CASSELYRAEQYF. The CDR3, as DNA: TGTGCCAGCAGTGAATTGTACAGGGCCGAGCAGTACTTC.